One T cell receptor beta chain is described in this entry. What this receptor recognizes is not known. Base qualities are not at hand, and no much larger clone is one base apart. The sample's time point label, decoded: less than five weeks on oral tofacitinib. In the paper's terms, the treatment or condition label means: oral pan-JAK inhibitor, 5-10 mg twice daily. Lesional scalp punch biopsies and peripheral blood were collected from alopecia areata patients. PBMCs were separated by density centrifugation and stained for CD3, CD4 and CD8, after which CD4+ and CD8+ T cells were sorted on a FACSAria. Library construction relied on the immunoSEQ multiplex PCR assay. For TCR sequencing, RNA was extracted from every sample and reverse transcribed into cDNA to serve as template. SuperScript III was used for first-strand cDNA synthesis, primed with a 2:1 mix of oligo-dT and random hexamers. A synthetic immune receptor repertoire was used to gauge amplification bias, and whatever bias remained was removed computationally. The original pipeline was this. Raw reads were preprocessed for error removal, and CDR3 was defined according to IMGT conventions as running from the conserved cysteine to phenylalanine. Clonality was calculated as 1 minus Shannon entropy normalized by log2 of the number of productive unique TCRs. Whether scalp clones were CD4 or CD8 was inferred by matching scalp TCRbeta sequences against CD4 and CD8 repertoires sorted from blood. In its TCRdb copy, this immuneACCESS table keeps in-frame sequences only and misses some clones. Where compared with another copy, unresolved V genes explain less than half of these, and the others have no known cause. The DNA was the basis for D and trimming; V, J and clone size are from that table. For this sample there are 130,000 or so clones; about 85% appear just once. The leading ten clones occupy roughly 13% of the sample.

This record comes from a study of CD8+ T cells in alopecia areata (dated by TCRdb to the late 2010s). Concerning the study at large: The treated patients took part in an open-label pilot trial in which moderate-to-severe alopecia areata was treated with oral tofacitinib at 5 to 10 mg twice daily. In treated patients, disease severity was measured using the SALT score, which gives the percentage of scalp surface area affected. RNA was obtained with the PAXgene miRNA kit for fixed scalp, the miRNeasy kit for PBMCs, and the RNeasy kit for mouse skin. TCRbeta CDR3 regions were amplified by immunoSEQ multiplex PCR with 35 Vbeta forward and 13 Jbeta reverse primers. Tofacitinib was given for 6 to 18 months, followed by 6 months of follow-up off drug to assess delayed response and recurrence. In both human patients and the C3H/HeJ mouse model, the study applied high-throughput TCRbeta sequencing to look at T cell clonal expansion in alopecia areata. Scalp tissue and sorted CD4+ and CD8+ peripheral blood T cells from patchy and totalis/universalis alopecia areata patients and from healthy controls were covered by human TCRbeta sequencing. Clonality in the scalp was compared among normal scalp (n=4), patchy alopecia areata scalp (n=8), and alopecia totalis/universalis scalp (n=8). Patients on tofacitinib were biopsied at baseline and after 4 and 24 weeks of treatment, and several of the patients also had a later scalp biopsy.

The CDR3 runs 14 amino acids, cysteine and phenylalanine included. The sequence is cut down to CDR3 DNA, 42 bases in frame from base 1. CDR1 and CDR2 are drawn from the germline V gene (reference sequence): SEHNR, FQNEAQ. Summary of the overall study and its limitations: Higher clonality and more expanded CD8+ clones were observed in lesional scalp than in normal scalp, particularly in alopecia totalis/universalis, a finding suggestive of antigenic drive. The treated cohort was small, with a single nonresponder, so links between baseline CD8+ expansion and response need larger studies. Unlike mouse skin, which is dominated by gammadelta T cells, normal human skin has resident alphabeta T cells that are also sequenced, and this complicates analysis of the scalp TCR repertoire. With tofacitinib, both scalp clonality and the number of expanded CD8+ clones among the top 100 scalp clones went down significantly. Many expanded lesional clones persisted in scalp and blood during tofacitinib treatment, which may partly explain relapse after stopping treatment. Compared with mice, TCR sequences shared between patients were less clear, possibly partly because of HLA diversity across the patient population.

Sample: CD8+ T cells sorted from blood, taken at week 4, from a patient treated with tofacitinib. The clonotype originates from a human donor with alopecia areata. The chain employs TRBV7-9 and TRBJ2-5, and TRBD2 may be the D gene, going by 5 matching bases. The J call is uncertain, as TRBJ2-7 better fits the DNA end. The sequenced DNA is TGTGCCAGCAGCCCTTGGACTGAGCCCTACGAGCAGTACTTC. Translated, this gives CASSPWTEPYEQYF.